A single sample gave rise to the 29 T cell receptor beta chains below, sequenced in a study of CD8 T cells in cerebrospinal fluid in Alzheimer's disease. TCRdb re-called the 10x single-cell sequencing reads and gives one entry per CDR3 protein, without DNA. The table lists some 980 distinct CDR3 sequences. Sequences were obtained from cerebrospinal fluid. These receptors all stem from a human donor with mild cognitive impairment.

This clonotype registers medium-sized by frequency. The rearrangement links TRBV6-1 to TRBJ2-2; the TCRdb call, TRBD2, lacks DNA for checking. The CDR3 has 18 residues. Germline CDR1 is MNHNS and CDR2 is SASEGT. The CDR3 loop reads CASSEALAGGANTGELFF.

This clonotype is medium-sized by frequency. The chain carries TRBV2 and TRBJ1-2. This CDR3 has 15 residues. Looked up from germline, CDR1 is SNHLY and CDR2 is FYNNEI. CDR3 sequence: CASSDGSRNRYGYTF.

This clonotype registers medium-sized by frequency. The rearrangement joins TRBV7-2 to TRBJ1-2; TCRdb returns TRBD1, unconfirmable since there is no DNA. The CDR3 runs 14 residues. Germline CDR1 and CDR2: SGHTA and FQGNSA. CDR3 sequence: CASSRQEAGYGYTF.

This clonotype is labeled large based on frequency. This sequence joins TRBV5-5 and TRBJ2-1. CDR3 size: 16 residues. The germline gives CDR1 SGHKS, CDR2 YYEKEE (reference sequence). This chain's CDR3 is CASSLGLASSYNEQFF.

This clonotype counts as large by frequency. The chain recombines TRBV7-6 with TRBJ2-2; TCRdb's assignment of TRBD1 cannot be checked, as there is no DNA. The germline V gene encodes CDR1 SGHVS and CDR2 FNYEAQ. The length of the CDR3 is 20 residues. The chain's CDR3 is CASSLFETVDADANTGELFF.

The rearrangement uses TRBV7-2 and TRBJ2-7. CDR1 and CDR2 (germline): SGHTA, FQGNSA. CDR3 length equals 13 residues. This CDR3 is CASSLGQFYEQYF.

By frequency, this clonotype registers large (0.1 to 1%). The chain joins TRBV10-3 to TRBJ2-4. The V gene's germline CDR1 is ENHRY and CDR2 SYGVKD. This CDR3 region has 15 residues. The CDR3 sequence: CAISDSNVAKNIQYF.

In terms of frequency, this clonotype is medium-sized. The V and J genes are TRBV7-9 and TRBJ1-5; TCRdb proposes TRBD1, but this gene call is untestable without DNA. Per germline, CDR1 SEHNR and CDR2 FQNEAQ (reference sequence). The CDR3 totals 16 residues. The CDR3 protein is CASSLVSRVSNQPQHF.

Frequency places this clonotype as medium-sized. V and J are TRBV27 and TRBJ1-6; TCRdb designates TRBD1, a call that cannot be tested without DNA. The CDR3 runs to 15 residues. Germline CDR1 reads MNHEY; CDR2 reads SMNVEV (reference sequence). The CDR3 sequence is CASSLTGSYNSPLHF.

Frequency places this clonotype as medium-sized. The chain links TRBV4-3 to TRBJ1-2. The CDR3 runs 14 residues. Germline V gene lookup returns CDR1 LGHNA and CDR2 YSLEER. CDR3 in amino acids: CASSQGVVNYGYTF.

In terms of frequency, this clonotype is medium-sized (0.01 to 0.1%). This rearrangement joins TRBV2 to TRBJ1-1. Germline V gene data show CDR1 as SNHLY and CDR2 as FYNNEI. The CDR3 extends over 13 amino acids. The CDR3 is CASSEGLNTEAFF.

By frequency, this clonotype registers large. The chain couples TRBV7-2 to TRBJ2-1. Per germline, CDR1 SGHTA and CDR2 FQGNSA. This CDR3 has 14 amino acids. The CDR3 here is CASSQAVHYNEQFF.

In terms of frequency, this clonotype is large (0.1 to 1%). CDR3 loop: CASSMGLAGVGDTQYF. The chain uses TRBV7-9 and TRBJ2-3; TCRdb designates TRBD2, a call that cannot be tested without DNA. This CDR3 region has 16 residues. The germline V gene has CDR1 SEHNR and CDR2 FQNEAQ (reference sequence).

This clonotype counts as medium-sized by frequency. V gene TRBV29-1 combines with J gene TRBJ1-5; no DNA is available, so the TRBD1 call from TCRdb remains unchecked. The CDR3 is made up of 17 amino acids. Per germline, CDR1 SQVTM and CDR2 ANQGSEA. The CDR3 sequence: CSVEEEWRRQNNQPQHF.

The J gene is TRBJ2-2, the V gene TRBV7-2; checking the TCRdb D call of TRBD1 is not possible without DNA. From germline, CDR1 is SGHTA and CDR2 FQGNSA. This CDR3 is 16 amino acids long. The CDR3 here is CASAHRTGSGGGSCFF.

This clonotype is identified as large from frequency. This chain joins TRBV7-9 and TRBJ2-3; the D gene TCRdb calls, TRBD2, cannot be checked with no DNA. Germline CDR1 and CDR2: SEHNR and FQNEAQ (reference sequence). This CDR3 region has 14 residues. The CDR3 here is CASSRRDSKDTQYF.

This clonotype counts as large by frequency. J is TRBJ1-1 and V is TRBV7-9. This CDR3 is built from 15 residues. Germline values: CDR1 SEHNR, CDR2 FQNEAQ (reference sequence). The CDR3 protein is CASSLRGTGNTEAFF.

Considering frequency, this clonotype is large. This chain connects TRBV19 to TRBJ2-7; TCRdb selects TRBD2, and the lack of DNA leaves this call unchecked. The V gene's germline CDR1 is LNHDA and CDR2 SQIVND (reference sequence). CDR3 length: 13 amino acids. CDR3 loop: CASSLGLADEQYF.

This clonotype registers medium-sized (0.01 to 0.1%) by frequency. The V call is TRBV6-6, the J call TRBJ1-5. Germline CDR1 and CDR2: MNHNY and SVGAGI (reference sequence). CDR3 size: 13 residues. CDR3: CASTSGQNQPQHF.

Frequency places this clonotype as large. The chain combines TRBV7-2 with TRBJ2-3; TCRdb proposes TRBD1, but this gene call is untestable without DNA. The germline V gene has CDR1 SGHTA and CDR2 FQGNSA. The CDR3 consists of 16 residues. The CDR3 sequence: CASSLVSTGSTDTQYF. Based on the CDR3 plus reference TRBV7-2 and TRBJ2-3, the full variable domain is GAGVSQSPSNKVTEKGKDVELRCDPISGHTALYWYRQSLGQGLEFLIYFQGNSAPDKSGLPSDRFSAERTGGSVSTLTIQRTQQEDSAVYLCASSLVSTGSTDTQYFGPGTRLTVL.

This clonotype is deemed large by its frequency. This chain joins TRBV5-1 and TRBJ2-6. Germline assignment: CDR1 SGHRS and CDR2 YFSETQ. CDR3 size: 15 residues. CDR3 amino acids: CASYDGGSGANVLTF.

This clonotype registers large (0.1 to 1%) by frequency. The chain joins TRBV3-2 to TRBJ2-4; TCRdb reports TRBD1, a call that lacks DNA to check it against. TRBV3-2 is a recognized pseudogene. The CDR3 consists of 14 residues. CDR3: CASTCRERGNIQYF.

In terms of frequency, this clonotype is medium-sized (0.01 to 0.1%). V and J are TRBV2 and TRBJ1-3; there is no DNA to check the TCRdb D call of TRBD1. The CDR3 covers 15 residues. Germline V CDR1 and CDR2: SNHLY, FYNNEI. The CDR3 region is CASSRRQGIENTIYF.

By frequency, this clonotype is medium-sized. This chain connects TRBV12-3 or TRBV12-4 to TRBJ2-1; no DNA is available, so the TRBD1 call from TCRdb remains unchecked. The CDR3 covers 16 residues. The CDR3 here is CASRRWTGGSYNEQFF.

Considering frequency, this clonotype is medium-sized. The V gene is TRBV24-1, the J gene TRBJ2-7; the TCRdb D gene call, TRBD1, has no DNA to confirm it. The CDR3 spans 12 residues. CDR1 is KGHDR and CDR2 is SFDVKD in the germline V gene. The CDR3 protein is CATKGASYEQYF.

In terms of frequency, this clonotype is medium-sized (0.01 to 0.1%). The chain is built from TRBV5-1 and TRBJ1-4. The CDR3 is 13 residues long. Germline V gene lookup returns CDR1 SGHRS and CDR2 YFSETQ. CDR3 in amino acids: CASSLSEREKLFF.

In terms of frequency, this clonotype is large. The J gene is TRBJ1-3, the V gene TRBV5-4; lacking DNA, the TRBD1 call made by TCRdb goes unchecked. Germline V CDR1 and CDR2: SGHNT, YYREEE (reference sequence). The CDR3 spans 15 residues. CDR3 in amino acids: CASSVQGSSGNTIYF.

According to its frequency, this clonotype is medium-sized. The chain uses TRBV20-1 and TRBJ2-1. The CDR3 loop spans 17 amino acids. Germline-derived CDR1 and CDR2 are DFQATT and SNEGSKA (reference sequence). CDR3 in amino acids: CSARDRVGRNTINEQFF.

Considering frequency, this clonotype is medium-sized (0.01 to 0.1%). J is TRBJ2-1 and V is TRBV19; there is no DNA to check the TCRdb D call of TRBD1. The CDR3 spans 13 residues. Germline CDR1 LNHDA, CDR2 SQIVND (reference sequence). The CDR3: CASAPLLYNEQFF.